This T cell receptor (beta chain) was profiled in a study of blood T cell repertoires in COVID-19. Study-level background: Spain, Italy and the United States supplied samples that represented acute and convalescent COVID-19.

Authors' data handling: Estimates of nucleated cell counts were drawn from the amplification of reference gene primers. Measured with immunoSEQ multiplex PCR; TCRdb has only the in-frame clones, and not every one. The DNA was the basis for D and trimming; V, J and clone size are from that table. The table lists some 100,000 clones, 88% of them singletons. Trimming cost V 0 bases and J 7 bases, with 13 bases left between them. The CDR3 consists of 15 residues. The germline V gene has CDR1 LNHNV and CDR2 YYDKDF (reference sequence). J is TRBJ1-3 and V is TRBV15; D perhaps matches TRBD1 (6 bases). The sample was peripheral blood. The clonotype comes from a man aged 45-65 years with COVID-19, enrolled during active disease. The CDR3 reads CATSRDKGVGNTIYF. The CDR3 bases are TGTGCCACCAGCAGAGATAAGGGGGTCGGTAACACCATATATTTT.